This entry is about one T cell receptor beta chain. Its antigen is not identified. cDNA synthesis used the whole RNA isolate, giving expressed TCRB sequences. Samples of naive, central memory and regulatory T cells yielded a mean of about 3.6 million reads. Here immunoSEQ multiplex PCR was the method, and the copy in TCRdb shows in-frame clones only, minus some. The sample carries around 250,000 clones, about a fifth recorded once. The data were obtained in a study of beta chain features in type 1 diabetes. The wider study: Age, gender and cell yields were similar between patients and healthy donors.

CD4+ naive, central memory, regulatory and stem cell-like memory cells were sorted via CD45RO/CCR7/CD25/CD127/CD95/CD27. Whole-study results and caveats: An over-representation of cells with high TCR expression could result from cDNA sequencing. There was a moderate but significant shortening of TCRB CDR3s in all four CD4+ subsets of Type 1 diabetes patients.

This CDR3 has 13 amino acids. The V end lost 0 bases, the J end lost 7 bases, and 9 bases lay between the germline ends. Germline CDR1 and CDR2: LGHNA and YSLEER. This receptor was identified in a middle-aged woman with type 1 diabetes. Sequencing used naive CD4+ T cells from blood. The gene calls are TRBV4-3 and TRBJ1-2, with unresolved D. The DNA of the CDR3 is TGCGCCAGCAGCCAAGAATCCCTTCCTGGCTACACCTTC. It is translated as CASSQESLPGYTF.